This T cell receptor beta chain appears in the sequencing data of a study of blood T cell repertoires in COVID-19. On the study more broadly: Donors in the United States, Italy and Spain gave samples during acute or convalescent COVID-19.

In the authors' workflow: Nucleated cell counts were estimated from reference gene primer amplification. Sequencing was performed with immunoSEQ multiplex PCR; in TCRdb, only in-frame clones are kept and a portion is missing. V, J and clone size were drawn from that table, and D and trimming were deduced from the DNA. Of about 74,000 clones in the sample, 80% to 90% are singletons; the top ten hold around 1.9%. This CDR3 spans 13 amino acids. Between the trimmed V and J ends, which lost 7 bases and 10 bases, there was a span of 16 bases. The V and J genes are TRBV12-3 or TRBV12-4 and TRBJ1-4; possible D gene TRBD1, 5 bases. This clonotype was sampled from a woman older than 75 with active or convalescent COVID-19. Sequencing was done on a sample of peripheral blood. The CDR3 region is CASTQGRDGKLFF. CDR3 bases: TGTGCCAGCACCCAAGGGCGGGACGGAAAACTGTTTTTT.